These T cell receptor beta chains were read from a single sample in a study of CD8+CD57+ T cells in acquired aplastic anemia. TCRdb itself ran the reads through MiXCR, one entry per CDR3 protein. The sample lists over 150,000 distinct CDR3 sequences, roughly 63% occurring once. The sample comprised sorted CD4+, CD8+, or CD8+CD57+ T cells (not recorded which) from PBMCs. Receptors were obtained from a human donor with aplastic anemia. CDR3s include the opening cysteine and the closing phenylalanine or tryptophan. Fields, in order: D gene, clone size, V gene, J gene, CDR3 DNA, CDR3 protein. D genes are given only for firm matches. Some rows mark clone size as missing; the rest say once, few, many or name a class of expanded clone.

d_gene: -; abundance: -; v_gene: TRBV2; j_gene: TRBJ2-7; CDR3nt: TGTGCCAGCAGTGTGACAGTCGCCGAGCAGTACTTC; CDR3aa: CASSVTVAEQYF
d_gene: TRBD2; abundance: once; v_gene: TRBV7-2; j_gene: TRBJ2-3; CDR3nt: TGTGCCAGCAGCTTAATGATAGCGGGAGAGGGGACGCAGTATTTT; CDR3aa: CASSLMIAGEGTQYF
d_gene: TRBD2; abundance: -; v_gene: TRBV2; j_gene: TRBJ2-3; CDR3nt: TGTGCCAGCAGTTACACCCAGGGAGGGACGCAGTATTTT; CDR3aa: CASSYTQGGTQYF
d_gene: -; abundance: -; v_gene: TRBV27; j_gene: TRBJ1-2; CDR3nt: TGTGCCAGCAGTTCCCTGACAGGACCCTACTTCTATGGCTACACCTTC; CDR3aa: CASSSLTGPYFYGYTF
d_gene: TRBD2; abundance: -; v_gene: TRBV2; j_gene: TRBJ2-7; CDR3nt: TGTGCCAGCAGTCTCCCAGCGGGGGGTAGAAATACGCAGTACTTC; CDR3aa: CASSLPAGGRNTQYF
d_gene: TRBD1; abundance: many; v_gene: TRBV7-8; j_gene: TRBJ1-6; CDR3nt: TGTGCCAGCAGCCCCACAGGGGGCTCCTATAATTCACCCCTCCACTTT; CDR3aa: CASSPTGGSYNSPLHF
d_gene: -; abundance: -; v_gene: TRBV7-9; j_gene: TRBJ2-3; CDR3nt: TGTGCCAGCAGCTCGACAAGGGGGATCACAGATACGCAGTATTTT; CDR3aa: CASSSTRGITDTQYF
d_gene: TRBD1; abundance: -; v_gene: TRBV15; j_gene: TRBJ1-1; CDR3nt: TGTGCCACCAGCAGGGAGGCAGGGGGAACTGAAGCTTTCTTT; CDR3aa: CATSREAGGTEAFF
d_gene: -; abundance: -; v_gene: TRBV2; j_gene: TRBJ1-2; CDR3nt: TGTGCCAGCAGTGAACATAGCCACTATGGCTACACCTTC; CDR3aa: CASSEHSHYGYTF
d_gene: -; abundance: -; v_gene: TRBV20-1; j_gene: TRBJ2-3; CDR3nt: TGCAGTGCTTCTCTAGCGCCAGATACGCAGTATTTT; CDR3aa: CSASLAPDTQYF
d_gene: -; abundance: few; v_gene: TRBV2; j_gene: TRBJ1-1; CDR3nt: TGTGCCACCTGTTTTTCTACGAACACTGAAGCTTTCTTT; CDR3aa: CATCFSTNTEAFF
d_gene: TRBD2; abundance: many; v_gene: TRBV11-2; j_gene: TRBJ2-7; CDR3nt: TGTGCCAGCAGCTCTCTAGCGGGGGTCCACGAGCAGTACTTC; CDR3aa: CASSSLAGVHEQYF
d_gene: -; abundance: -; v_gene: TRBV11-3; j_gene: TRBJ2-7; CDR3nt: TGTGCCAGCAGCCCGAAAAGCGGAGGACTGCCTGAGCAGTACTTC; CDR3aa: CASSPKSGGLPEQYF
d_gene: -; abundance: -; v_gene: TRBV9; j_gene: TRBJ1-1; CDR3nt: TGTGCCAGCAGCGTAGGCGTAGGGCAGAACACTGAAGCTTTCTTT; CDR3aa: CASSVGVGQNTEAFF
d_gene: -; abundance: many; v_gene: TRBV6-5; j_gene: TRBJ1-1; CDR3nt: TGTGCCAGCAGTTACGGGCGAAGCACTGAAGCTTTCTTT; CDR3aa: CASSYGRSTEAFF
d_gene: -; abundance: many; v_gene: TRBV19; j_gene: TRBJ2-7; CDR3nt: TGTGCCAGTAGTGTCTCAGGGGCTTCCTACGAGCAGTACTTC; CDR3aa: CASSVSGASYEQYF
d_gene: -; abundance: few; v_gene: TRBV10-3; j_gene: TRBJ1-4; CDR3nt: TGTGCCAGCAGGGGTGTGGCTGAAAAACTGTTTTTT; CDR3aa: CASRGVAEKLFF
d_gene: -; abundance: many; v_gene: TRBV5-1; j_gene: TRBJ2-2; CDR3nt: TGCGCCAGCAAGATCGTTCGGACAGAATACACCGGGGAGCTGTTTTTT; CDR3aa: CASKIVRTEYTGELFF
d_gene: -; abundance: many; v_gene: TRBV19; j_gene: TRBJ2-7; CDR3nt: TGTGCCAGTAGTTTACAGGGCAGGTACGAGCAGTACTTC; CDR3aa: CASSLQGRYEQYF
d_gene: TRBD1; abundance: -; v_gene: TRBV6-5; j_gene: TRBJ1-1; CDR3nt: TGTGCCAGCAGTTACGGGACAGGGGGTGACGAAGCTTTCTTT; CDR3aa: CASSYGTGGDEAFF
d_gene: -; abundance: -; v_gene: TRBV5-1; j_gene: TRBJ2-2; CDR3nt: TGCGCCAGCAGCTTTCGTGTGGGAGAGGAGCTGTTTTTT; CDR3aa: CASSFRVGEELFF
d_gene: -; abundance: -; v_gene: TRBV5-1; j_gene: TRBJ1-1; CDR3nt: TGCGCCAGCAGCCACGACTGGGGTGAAGCTTTCTTT; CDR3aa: CASSHDWGEAFF
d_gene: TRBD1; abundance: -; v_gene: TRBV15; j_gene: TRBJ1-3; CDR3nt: TGTGCCACCAGCCCCACAGGGACAGCGGGGGACACCATATATTTT; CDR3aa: CATSPTGTAGDTIYF
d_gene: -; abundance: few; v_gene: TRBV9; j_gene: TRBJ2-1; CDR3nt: TGTGCCAGCAGTGCCGGGAGCCTCTCCCATGAGCAGTTCTTC; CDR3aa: CASSAGSLSHEQFF
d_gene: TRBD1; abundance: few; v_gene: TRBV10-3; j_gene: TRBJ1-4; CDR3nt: TGTGCCATCAGTGACCTTGGGACAGTCGGTGAAAAACTGTTTTTT; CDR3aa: CAISDLGTVGEKLFF
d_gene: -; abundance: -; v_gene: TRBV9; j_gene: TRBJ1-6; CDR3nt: TGTGCCAGCAGCGAGGACAGCCTAAGCTCCTATAATTCACCCCTCCACTTT; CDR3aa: CASSEDSLSSYNSPLHF
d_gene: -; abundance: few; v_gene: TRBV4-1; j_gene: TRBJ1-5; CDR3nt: TGCGCCAGCAGCCAAGATGGAGGGGGGGCGAATCAGCCCCAGCATTTT; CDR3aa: CASSQDGGGANQPQHF
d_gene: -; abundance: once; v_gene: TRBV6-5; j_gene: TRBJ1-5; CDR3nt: TGTGCCAGCACCAAGCGGACCGGCTATCAGCCCCAGCATTTT; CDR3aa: CASTKRTGYQPQHF
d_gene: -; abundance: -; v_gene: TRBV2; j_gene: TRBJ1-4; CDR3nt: TGTGCCAGCAACGTCCACGTCCAGGCGGCTAATGAAAAACTGTTTTTT; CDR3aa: CASNVHVQAANEKLFF
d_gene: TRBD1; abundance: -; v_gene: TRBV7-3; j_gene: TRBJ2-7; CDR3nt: TGTGCCAGCAGTGCCGGGACAGGAATTTCCGAGCAGTACTTC; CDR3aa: CASSAGTGISEQYF
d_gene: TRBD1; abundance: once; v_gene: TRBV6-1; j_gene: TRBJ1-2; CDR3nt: TGTGCCAGCCGCTTACAGGGGATAGATGGCTACACCTTC; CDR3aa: CASRLQGIDGYTF
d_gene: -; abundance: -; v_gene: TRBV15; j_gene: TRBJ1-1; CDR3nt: TGTGCCACCGGCCCCCAAGGGGGTCGGAGAGACACTGAAGCTTTCTTT; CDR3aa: CATGPQGGRRDTEAFF
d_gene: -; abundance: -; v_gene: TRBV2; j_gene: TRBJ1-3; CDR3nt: TGTGCCAGCAGACTAGCCCTATTAGACACCATATATTTT; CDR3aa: CASRLALLDTIYF
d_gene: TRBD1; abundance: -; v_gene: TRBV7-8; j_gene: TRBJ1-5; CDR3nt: TGTGCCAGCAGCCTCGGTGGATACAGGGGTATGAATCAGCCCCAGCATTTT; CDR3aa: CASSLGGYRGMNQPQHF
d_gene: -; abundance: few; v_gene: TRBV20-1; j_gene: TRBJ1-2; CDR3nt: TGCAGTGCTGGGGACACAGCTAACTATGGCTACACCTTC; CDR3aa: CSAGDTANYGYTF
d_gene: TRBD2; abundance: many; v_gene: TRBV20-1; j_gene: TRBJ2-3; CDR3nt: TGCAGTGCTAGAAAAAACGGACTAGCGGGGACAGATACGCAGTATTTT; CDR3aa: CSARKNGLAGTDTQYF
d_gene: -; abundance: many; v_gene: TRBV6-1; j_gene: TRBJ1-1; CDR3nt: TGTGCCAGCAGTATAGCAATGAGGACTGAAGCTTTCTTT; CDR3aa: CASSIAMRTEAFF
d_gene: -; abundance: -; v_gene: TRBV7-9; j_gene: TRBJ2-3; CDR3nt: TGTGCCAGCATGAGGGGAAGCACAGATACGCAGTATTTT; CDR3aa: CASMRGSTDTQYF
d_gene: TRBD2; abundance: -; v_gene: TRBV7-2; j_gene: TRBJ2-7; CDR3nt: TGTGCCAGCAGCTTACGGTCTAGCGGTCAGTACTTC; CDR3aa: CASSLRSSGQYF
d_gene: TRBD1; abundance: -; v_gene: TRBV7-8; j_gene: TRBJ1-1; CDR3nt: TGTGCCAGCAGCTTCTCCGGGACAGGGGTAGAAGCTTTCTTT; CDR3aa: CASSFSGTGVEAFF
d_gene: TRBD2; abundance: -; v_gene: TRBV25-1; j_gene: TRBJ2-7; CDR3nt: TGTGCCAGCAGACGGGGGGTAGGAGTCTACGAGCAGTACTTC; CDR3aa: CASRRGVGVYEQYF
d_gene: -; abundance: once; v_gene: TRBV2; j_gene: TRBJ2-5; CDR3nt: TGTGCCAGCAGTGAAGCGCAGTTGGCCGGCGGAGAGACCCAGTACTTC; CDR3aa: CASSEAQLAGGETQYF
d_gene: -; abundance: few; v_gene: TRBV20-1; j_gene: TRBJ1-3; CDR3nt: TGCAGTGCACGGGGAGGGGAGGTGGGAAACACCATATATTTT; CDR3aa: CSARGGEVGNTIYF
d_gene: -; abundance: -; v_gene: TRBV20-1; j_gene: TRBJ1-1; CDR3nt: TGCAGTGCTAGAGAAGGGCCAGAAGCTTTCTTT; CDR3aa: CSAREGPEAFF
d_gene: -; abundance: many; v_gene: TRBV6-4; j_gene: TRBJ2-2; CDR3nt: TGTGCCAGCAGTGACTCTAGGGAAACCGGGGAGCTGTTTTTT; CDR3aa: CASSDSRETGELFF
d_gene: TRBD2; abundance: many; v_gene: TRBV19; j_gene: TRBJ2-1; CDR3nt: TGTGCCAGTAGTATCTCGGGGGGGAACCCATACAATGAGCAGTTCTTC; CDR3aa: CASSISGGNPYNEQFF
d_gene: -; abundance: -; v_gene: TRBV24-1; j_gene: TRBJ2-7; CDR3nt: TGTGCCACCGGGGAGTGGGGCGAGCAGTACTTC; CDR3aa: CATGEWGEQYF
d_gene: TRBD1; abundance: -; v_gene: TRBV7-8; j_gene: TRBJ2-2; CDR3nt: TGTGCCAGCAGCCCGGAGGGGTCTGGGACAGGGGGAACCTGGGAGCTGTTTTTT; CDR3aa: CASSPEGSGTGGTWELFF
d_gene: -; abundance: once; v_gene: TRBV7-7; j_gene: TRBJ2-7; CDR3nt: TGTGCCAGGACCCCGGTGGGGGCAAACGAGCAGTACTTC; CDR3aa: CARTPVGANEQYF
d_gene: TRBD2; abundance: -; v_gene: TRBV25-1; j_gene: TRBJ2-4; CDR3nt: TGTGCCAGCAGTTCCCAGACTAGCGGGGGGGCAACCAAAAACATTCAGTACTTC; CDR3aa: CASSSQTSGGATKNIQYF
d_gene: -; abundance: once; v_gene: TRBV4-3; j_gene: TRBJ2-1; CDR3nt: TGCGCCAGCAGCCAAGATGGAAGGGCTAATGAGCAGTTCTTC; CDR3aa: CASSQDGRANEQFF
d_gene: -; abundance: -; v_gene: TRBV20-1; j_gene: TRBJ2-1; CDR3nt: TGCAGTGCTAGAGACCGCCTCGGATCCTACAATGAGCAGTTCTTC; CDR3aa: CSARDRLGSYNEQFF